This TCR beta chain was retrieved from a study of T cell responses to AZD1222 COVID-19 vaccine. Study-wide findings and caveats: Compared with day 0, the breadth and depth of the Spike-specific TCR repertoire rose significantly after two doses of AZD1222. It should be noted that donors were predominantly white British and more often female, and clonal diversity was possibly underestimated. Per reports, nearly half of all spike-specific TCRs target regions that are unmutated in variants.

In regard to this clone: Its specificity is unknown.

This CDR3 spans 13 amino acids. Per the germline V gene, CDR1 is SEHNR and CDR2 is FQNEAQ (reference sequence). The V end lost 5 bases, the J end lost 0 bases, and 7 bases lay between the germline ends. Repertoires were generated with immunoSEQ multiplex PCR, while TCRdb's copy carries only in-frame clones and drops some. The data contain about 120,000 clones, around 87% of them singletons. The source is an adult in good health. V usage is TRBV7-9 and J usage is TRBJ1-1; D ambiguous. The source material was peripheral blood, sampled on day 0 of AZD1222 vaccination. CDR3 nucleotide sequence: TGTGCCAGCAGCCAACACTTGAACACTGAAGCTTTCTTT. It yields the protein CASSQHLNTEAFF.